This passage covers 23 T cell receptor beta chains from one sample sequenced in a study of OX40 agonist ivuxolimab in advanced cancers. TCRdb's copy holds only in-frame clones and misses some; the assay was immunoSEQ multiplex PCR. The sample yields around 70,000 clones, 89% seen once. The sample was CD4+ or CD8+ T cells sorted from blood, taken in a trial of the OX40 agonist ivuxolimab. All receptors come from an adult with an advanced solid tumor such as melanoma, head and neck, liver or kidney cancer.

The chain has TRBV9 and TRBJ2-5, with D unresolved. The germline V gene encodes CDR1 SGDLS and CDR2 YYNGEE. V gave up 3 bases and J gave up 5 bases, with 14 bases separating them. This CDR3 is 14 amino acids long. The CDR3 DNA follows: TGTGCCAGCAGCGCCTGGGAAAGAACGGAGACCCAGTACTTC. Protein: CASSAWERTETQYF.

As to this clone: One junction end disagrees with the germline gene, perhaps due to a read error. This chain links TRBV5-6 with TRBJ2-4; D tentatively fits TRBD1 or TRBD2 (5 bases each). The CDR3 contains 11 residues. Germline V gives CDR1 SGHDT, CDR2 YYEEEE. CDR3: CASSLGGVGDF. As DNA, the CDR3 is TGTGCCAGCAGCTTGGGAGGGGTGGGGGACTTC.

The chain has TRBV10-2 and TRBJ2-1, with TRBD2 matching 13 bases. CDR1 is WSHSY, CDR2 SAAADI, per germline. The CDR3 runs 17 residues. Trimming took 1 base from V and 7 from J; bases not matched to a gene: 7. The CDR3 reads CASSELKTSGRANEQFF. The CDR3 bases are TGCGCCAGCAGTGAGTTGAAAACTAGCGGGAGGGCTAATGAGCAGTTCTTC.

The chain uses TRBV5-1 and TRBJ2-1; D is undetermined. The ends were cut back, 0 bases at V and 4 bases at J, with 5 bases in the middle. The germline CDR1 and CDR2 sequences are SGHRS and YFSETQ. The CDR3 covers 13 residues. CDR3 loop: CASSLDTYNEQFF. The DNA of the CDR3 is TGCGCCAGCAGCTTGGACACTTACAATGAGCAGTTCTTC.

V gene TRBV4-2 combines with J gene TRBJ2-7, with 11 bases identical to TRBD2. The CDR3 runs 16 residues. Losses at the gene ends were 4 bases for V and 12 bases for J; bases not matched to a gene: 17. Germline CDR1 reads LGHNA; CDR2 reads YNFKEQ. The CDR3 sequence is CASSLNEGGVAGGRYF. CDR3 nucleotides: TGTGCCAGCAGCCTCAATGAGGGGGGGGTAGCGGGAGGGCGGTACTTC.

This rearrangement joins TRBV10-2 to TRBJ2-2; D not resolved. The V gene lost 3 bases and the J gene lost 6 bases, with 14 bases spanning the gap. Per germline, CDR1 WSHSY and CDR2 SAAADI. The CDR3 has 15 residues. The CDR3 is CASSDLTVYAGELFF. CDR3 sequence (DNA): TGCGCCAGCAGTGACCTTACAGTATATGCCGGGGAGCTGTTTTTT.

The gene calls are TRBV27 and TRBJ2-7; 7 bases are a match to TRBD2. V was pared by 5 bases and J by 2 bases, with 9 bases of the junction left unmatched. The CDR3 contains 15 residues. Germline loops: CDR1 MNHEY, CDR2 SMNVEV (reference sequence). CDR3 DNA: TGTGCCAGCAGTCCTTCCCCTAGCGGTGCCTACGAGCAGTACTTC. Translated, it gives CASSPSPSGAYEQYF.

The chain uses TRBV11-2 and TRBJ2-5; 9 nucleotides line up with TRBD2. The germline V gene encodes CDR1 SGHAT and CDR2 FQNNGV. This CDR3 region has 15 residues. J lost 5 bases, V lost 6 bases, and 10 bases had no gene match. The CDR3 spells CASRYVAGEGETQYF. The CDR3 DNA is TGTGCCAGCAGATACGTAGCGGGGGAGGGGGAGACCCAGTACTTC. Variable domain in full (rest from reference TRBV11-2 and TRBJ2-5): EAGVAQSPRYKIIEKRQSVAFWCNPISGHATLYWYQQILGQGPKLLIQFQNNGVVDDSQLPKDRFSAERLKGVDSTLKIQPAKLEDSAVYLCASRYVAGEGETQYFGPGTRLLVL.

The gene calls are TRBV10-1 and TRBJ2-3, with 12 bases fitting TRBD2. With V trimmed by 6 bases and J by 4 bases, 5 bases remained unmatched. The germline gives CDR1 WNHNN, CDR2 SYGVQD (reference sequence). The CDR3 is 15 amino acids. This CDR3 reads CASSRTSGDSDTQYF. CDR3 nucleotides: TGCGCCAGCAGCCGGACTAGCGGGGACTCAGATACGCAGTATTTT.

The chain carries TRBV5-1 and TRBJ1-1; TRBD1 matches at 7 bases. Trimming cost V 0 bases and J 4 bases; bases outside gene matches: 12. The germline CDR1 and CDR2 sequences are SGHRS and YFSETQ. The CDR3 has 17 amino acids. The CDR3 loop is CASSLVGGRGRVTEAFF. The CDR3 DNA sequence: TGCGCCAGCAGCTTGGTGGGGGGTAGGGGGCGAGTCACTGAAGCTTTCTTT.

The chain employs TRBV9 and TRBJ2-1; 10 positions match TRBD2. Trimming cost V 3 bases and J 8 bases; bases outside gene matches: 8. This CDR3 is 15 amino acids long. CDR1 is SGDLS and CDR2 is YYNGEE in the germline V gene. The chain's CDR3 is CASSATSGEDDEQFF. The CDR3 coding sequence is TGTGCCAGCAGCGCTACTAGCGGGGAAGACGATGAGCAGTTCTTC.

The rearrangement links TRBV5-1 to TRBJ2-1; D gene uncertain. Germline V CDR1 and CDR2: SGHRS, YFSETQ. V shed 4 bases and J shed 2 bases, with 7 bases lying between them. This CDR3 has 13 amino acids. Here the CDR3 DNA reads TGCGCCAGCAGCCCGGACCCCTACAATGAGCAGTTCTTC. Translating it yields CASSPDPYNEQFF.

In DNA form, the CDR3 reads TGCGCCAGCAGCTCGGGACAGACTAACACCGGGGAGCTGTTTTTT. It specifies CASSSGQTNTGELFF. The rearrangement links TRBV5-1 to TRBJ2-2; 7 bases line up with TRBD1. The CDR3 loop spans 15 amino acids. Germline V lookup: CDR1 SGHRS, CDR2 YFSETQ. With 3 bases clipped from V and 2 bases from J, the junction kept 4 bases outside the gene matches. The full variable domain, in which reference TRBV5-1 and TRBJ2-2 provide the parts outside the CDR3, is KAGVTQTPRYLIKTRGQQVTLSCSPISGHRSVSWYQQTPGQGLQFLFEYFSETQRNKGNFPGRFSGRQFSNSRSEMNVSTLELGDSALYLCASSSGQTNTGELFFGEGSRLTVL.

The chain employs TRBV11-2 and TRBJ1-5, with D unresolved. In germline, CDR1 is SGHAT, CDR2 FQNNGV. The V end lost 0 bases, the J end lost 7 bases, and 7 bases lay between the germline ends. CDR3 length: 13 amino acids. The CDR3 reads CASSLDLEQPQHF. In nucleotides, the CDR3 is TGTGCCAGCAGCTTAGATCTAGAACAGCCCCAGCATTTT. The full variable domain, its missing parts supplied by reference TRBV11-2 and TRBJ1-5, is EAGVAQSPRYKIIEKRQSVAFWCNPISGHATLYWYQQILGQGPKLLIQFQNNGVVDDSQLPKDRFSAERLKGVDSTLKIQPAKLEDSAVYLCASSLDLEQPQHFGDGTRLSIL.

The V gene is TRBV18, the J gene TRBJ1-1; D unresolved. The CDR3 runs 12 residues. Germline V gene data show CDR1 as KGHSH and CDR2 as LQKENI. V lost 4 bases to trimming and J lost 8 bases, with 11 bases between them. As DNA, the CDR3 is TGTGCCAGCTCACGGGTGGGGAGAGAAGCTTTCTTT. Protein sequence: CASSRVGREAFF.

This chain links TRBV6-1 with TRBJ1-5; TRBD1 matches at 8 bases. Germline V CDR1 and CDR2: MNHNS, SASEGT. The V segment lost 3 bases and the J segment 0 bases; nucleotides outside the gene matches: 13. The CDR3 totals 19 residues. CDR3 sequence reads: CASSDYLRQGWGSNQPQHF. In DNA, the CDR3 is TGTGCCAGCAGTGACTATCTAAGACAGGGGTGGGGTAGCAATCAGCCCCAGCATTTT.

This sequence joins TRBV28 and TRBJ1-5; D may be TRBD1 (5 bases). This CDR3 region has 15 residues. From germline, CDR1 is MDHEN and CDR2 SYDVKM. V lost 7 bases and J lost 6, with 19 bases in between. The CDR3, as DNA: TGTGCCAGCACCTCCCTGCTTAGGGGTGGTCAGCCCCAGCATTTT. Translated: CASTSLLRGGQPQHF. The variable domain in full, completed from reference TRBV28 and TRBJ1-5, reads DVKVTQSSRYLVKRTGEKVFLECVQDMDHENMFWYRQDPGLGLRLIYFSYDVKMKEKGDIPEGYSVSREKKERFSLILESASTNQTSMYLCASTSLLRGGQPQHFGDGTRLSIL.

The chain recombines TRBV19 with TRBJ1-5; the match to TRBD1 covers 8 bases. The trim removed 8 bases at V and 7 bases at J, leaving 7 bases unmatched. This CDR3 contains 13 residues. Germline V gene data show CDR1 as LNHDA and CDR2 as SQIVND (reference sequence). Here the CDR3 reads CASQDRGGQPQHF. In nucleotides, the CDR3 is TGTGCCAGTCAAGACAGGGGAGGCCAGCCCCAGCATTTT.

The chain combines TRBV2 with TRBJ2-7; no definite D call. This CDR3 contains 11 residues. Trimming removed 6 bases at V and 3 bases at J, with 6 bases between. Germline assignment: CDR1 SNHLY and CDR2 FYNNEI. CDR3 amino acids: CASRELYEQYF. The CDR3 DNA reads TGTGCCAGCAGGGAACTCTACGAGCAGTACTTC. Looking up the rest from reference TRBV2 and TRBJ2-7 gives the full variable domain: EPEVTQTPSHQVTQMGQEVILRCVPISNHLYFYWYRQILGQKVEFLVSFYNNEISEKSEIFDDQFSVERPDGSNFTLKIRSTKLEDSAMYFCASRELYEQYFGPGTRLTVT.

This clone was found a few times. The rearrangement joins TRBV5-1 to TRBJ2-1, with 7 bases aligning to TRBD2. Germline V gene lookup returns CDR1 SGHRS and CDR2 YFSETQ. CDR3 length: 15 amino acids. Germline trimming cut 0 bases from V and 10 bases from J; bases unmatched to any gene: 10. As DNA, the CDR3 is TGCGCCAGCAGCTTGGGGGAGGGTAAAGGCGTAGAGCAGTTCTTC. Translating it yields CASSLGEGKGVEQFF.

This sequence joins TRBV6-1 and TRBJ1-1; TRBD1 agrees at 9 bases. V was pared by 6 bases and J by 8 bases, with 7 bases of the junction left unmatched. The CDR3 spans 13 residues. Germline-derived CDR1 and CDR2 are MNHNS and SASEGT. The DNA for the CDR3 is TGTGCCAGCAGACAGGGGGCCCGGACCGAAGCTTTCTTT. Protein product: CASRQGARTEAFF.

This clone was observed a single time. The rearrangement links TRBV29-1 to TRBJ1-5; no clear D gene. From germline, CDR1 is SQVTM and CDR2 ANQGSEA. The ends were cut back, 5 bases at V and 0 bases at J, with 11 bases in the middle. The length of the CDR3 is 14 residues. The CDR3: CSVTTSFSNQPQHF. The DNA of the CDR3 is TGCAGCGTTACGACAAGCTTTAGCAATCAGCCCCAGCATTTT.

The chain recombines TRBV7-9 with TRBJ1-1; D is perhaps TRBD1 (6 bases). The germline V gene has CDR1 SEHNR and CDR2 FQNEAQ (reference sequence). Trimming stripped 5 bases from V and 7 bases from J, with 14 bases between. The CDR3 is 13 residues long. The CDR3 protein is CASSRPGVGEAFF. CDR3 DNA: TGTGCCAGCAGCCGACCAGGGGTAGGTGAAGCTTTCTTT.